This T cell receptor (beta chain) stems from a study of cytomegalovirus exposure and HLA in healthy donors. About the research overall: Falling in the Caucasian-associated ancestry cluster were 81% of 398 genotyped donors. The study's findings and limits: A later analysis linked a missense DCLRE1C variant to TCR beta V- and J-gene trimming.

The germline V gene has CDR1 SGHVS and CDR2 FNYEAQ. This CDR3 has 15 residues. V was trimmed by 3 bases and J by 5 bases, leaving 16 bases between them. Remarks on this clone: Its antigen is unidentified.

Amplification used 60 Vbeta primers and 13 Jbeta primers. Some clones are missing from TCRdb's copy, which holds only in-frame ones; the method was immunoSEQ multiplex PCR. Of 120,000 or so clones listed, about 80% are singletons. The clonotype comes from a man aged 30-40 years in good health and CMV-seropositive. Sample: PBMCs. The rearrangement uses TRBV7-6 and TRBJ2-5; weak D call: TRBD2 (6 bases). CDR3: CASSLTRNRLETQYF. CDR3 bases: TGTGCCAGCAGCTTGACTAGGAATCGACTCGAGACCCAGTACTTC.